This T cell receptor beta chain comes out of a study of blood T cell repertoires in COVID-19. The CDR3 totals 15 residues. V lost 2 bases, J lost 0 bases, and 8 bases lay in between. The V gene's germline CDR1 is SGHRS and CDR2 YFSETQ. Profiled with immunoSEQ multiplex PCR; TCRdb holds only in-frame clones, not every one. The sample has about 260,000 clones; over 80% are singletons. The receptor comes from a woman in her 30s with acute COVID-19. Source material: PBMCs or T cells enriched from blood (not recorded which). The rearrangement links TRBV5-1 to TRBJ2-2; weak D call: TRBD1 (5 bases). The DNA of the CDR3 is TGCGCCAGCAGCTTTCACAGGTCGAACACCGGGGAGCTGTTTTTT. Translation: CASSFHRSNTGELFF.